These 4 T cell receptor beta chains share one sample of origin, sequenced in a study of neurological immune-mediated disorders. TCRdb ran MiXCR on the 5' RACE reads and lists one entry per CDR3 protein. The repertoire holds 66,000 or so distinct CDR3 sequences, with 3.4% as singletons. The sequenced sample was PBMCs. These receptors originate from a man aged 40-49 years with multiple sclerosis.

This clonotype was observed many times. The genes are TRBV3-1 and TRBJ2-2, with 13 bases aligning to TRBD2. J lost 5 bases, V lost 6 bases, and 3 bases had no gene match. There are 15 residues in the CDR3. Germline CDR1 and CDR2: LGHDT and YNNKEL (reference sequence). The CDR3 DNA sequence: TGTGCCAGCAGGCCGACTAGCGGGAGGACCGGGGAGCTGTTTTTT. The encoded protein is CASRPTSGRTGELFF.

For this clonotype: This could be a read error, since a much larger clone is one nucleotide away. CDR3 sequence reads: CSASRQGSSSKKLFF. The CDR3 coding sequence is TGCAGTGCTAGCCGACAGGGAAGCTCAAGCAAAAAACTGTTTTTT. The genes are TRBV20-1 and TRBJ1-4; 7 positions agree with TRBD1. Germline V lookup: CDR1 DFQATT, CDR2 SNEGSKA (reference sequence). Trimming took 3 bases from V and 9 from J; bases not matched to a gene: 13. There are 15 residues in the CDR3.

The table lists this clonotype with many counts. The V and J genes are TRBV7-6 and TRBJ2-4; a possible D gene is TRBD1 (5 bases). V gave up 4 bases and J gave up 6 bases, with 13 bases separating them. This CDR3 contains 14 residues. Germline lookup yields CDR1 SGHVS and CDR2 FNYEAQ. The CDR3 sequence: CASSSATGPNIQYF. In DNA, the CDR3 is TGTGCCAGCAGCTCGGCAACAGGACCAAACATTCAGTACTTC.

The table lists this clonotype with many counts. The chain has TRBV10-1 and TRBJ2-1; D is perhaps TRBD2 (6 bases). V was clipped by 5 bases and J by 6 bases, with 14 bases between them. The CDR3 sequence is 14 residues long. Germline V gene sequence: CDR1 WNHNN, CDR2 SYGVQD (reference sequence). CDR3 DNA sequence: TGCGCCAGCAGTCCCCTTAGCGGCTTCAATGAGCAGTTCTTC. Its translation is CASSPLSGFNEQFF.